This T cell receptor (beta chain) was identified during a study of tissue T cells after allogeneic stem cell transplantation. Using immunoSEQ multiplex PCR, the repertoire was profiled, and TCRdb retains in-frame clones only, with some absent. The table lists a few thousand clones, about 50% of them singletons. General observations from the study: Blood and spleen captured only part of the tissue TCR repertoire.

This clone was detected once. Its matching antigen is unknown. Genes and germline come from the mouse. The CDR3 extends 1 residue past the end of the read, so its final part is completed from the germline J gene. Time point reported: mouse harvest day 7 after allogeneic transplant. Each mouse received 10^7 T-cell-depleted marrow cells plus 10^6 splenic CD5+ T cells by tail vein. Germline V gene data show CDR1 as SGHSN and CDR2 as HYEKVE. Trimming shortened V by 3 bases and J by 0 bases, and 6 bases separated the two germline ends. The CDR3 spans 13 residues. V and J are TRBV12-1 and TRBJ2-4; D gene uncertain. The receptor was derived from a female BALB/c mouse given C57BL/6 T cells with graft-versus-host disease after an allogeneic hematopoietic cell transplant. What was sequenced was gut tissue. The CDR3 is CASSGGSQNTLYF. The part of the CDR3 DNA that was read is TGTGCCAGCTCTGGAGGGAGTCAAAACACCTTGTAC.